This T cell receptor (beta chain) is drawn from a study of pediatric ulcerative colitis. Produced via immunoSEQ multiplex PCR; TCRdb's table is partial and in-frame only. The repertoire has about 64,000 clones, 75% to 85% of them found once; the top ten carry roughly 5.4%. For this clone: Its target is not known.

The V segment lost 4 bases and the J segment 10 bases; nucleotides outside the gene matches: 16. CDR1 is SGHRS and CDR2 is YFSETQ in the germline V gene. The CDR3 extends over 16 amino acids. Study outcomes and limitations: Rectal repertoires separated controls, mild-moderate and acute severe colitis. A couple of rectal clonotypes were found only in ulcerative colitis patients, all of them.

This chain joins TRBV5-1 and TRBJ2-1, with 8 positions matching TRBD2. Sequenced sample: blood. This clonotype originated in a boy aged 5-17 years with moderate ulcerative colitis. CDR3 nucleotides: TGCGCCAGCAGCCTGGATCCGGGACTAGGTGATAGGGAGCAGTTCTTC. It encodes CASSLDPGLGDREQFF.